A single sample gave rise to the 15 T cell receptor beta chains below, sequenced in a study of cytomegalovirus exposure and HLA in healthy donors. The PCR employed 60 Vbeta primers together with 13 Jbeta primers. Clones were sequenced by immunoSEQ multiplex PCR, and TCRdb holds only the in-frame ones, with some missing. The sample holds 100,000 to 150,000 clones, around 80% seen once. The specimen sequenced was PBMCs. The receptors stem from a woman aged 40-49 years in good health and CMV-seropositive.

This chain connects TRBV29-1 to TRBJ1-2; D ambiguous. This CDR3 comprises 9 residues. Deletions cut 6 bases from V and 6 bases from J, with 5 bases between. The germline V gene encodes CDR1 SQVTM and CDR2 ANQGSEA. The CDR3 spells CSVPDGYTF. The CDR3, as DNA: TGCAGCGTCCCCGATGGCTACACCTTC.

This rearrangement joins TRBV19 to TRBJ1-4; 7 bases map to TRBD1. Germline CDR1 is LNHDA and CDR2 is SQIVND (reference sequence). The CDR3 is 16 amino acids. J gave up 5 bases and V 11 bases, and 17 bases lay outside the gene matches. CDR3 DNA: TGTGCCGTTAACAGGGGTCGGGGTCAGTCCAATGAAAAACTGTTTTTT. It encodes CAVNRGRGQSNEKLFF.

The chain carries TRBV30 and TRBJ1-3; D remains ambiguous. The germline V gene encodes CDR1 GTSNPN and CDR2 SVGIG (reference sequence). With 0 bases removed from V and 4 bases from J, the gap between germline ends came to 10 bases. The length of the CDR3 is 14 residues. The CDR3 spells CAWSVRGAGNTIYF. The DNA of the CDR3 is TGTGCCTGGAGTGTACGGGGTGCGGGAAACACCATATATTTT.

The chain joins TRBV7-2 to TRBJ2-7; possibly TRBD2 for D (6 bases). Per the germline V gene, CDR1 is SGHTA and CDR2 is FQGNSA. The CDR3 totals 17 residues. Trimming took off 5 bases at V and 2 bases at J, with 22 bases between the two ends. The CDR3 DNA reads TGTGCCAGCAGCAAACAATCGGGGGTAATTAAGACCTACGAGCAGTACTTC. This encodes CASSKQSGVIKTYEQYF. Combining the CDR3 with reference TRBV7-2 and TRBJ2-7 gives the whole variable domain GAGVSQSPSNKVTEKGKDVELRCDPISGHTALYWYRQSLGQGLEFLIYFQGNSAPDKSGLPSDRFSAERTGGSVSTLTIQRTQQEDSAVYLCASSKQSGVIKTYEQYFGPGTRLTVT.

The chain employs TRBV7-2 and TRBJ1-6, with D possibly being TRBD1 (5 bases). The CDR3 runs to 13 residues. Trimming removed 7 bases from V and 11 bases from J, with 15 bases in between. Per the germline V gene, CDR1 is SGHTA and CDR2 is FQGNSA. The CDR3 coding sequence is TGTGCCAGCACCCAGAAGGGGCGCGCACCCCTCCACTTT. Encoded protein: CASTQKGRAPLHF.

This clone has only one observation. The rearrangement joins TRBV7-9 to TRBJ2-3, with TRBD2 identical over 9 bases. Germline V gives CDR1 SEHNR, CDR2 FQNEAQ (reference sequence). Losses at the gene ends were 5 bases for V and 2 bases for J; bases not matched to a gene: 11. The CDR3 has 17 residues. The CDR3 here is CASSPKGRGRDTDTQYF. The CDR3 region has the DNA TGTGCCAGCAGCCCCAAGGGTCGCGGGAGGGACACAGATACGCAGTATTTT. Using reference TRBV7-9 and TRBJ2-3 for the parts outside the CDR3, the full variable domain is DTGVSQNPRHKITKRGQNVTFRCDPISEHNRLYWYRQTLGQGPEFLTYFQNEAQLEKSRLLSDRFSAERPKGSFSTLEIQRTEQGDSAMYLCASSPKGRGRDTDTQYFGPGTRLTVL.

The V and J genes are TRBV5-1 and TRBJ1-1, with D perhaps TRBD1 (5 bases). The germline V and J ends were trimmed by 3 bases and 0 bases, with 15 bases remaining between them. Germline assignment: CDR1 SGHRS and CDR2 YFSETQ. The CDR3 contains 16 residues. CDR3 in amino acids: CASSSTDGGMNTEAFF. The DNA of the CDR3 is TGCGCCAGCAGCTCAACGGACGGGGGTATGAACACTGAAGCTTTCTTT.

This CDR3 is CASSPRGPYTGELFF. The CDR3 nucleotides are TGTGCCAGCAGCCCCCGAGGTCCATACACCGGGGAGCTGTTTTTT. The V call is TRBV7-6, the J call TRBJ2-2; D call uncertain. Trimming removed 5 bases from V and 3 bases from J, with 13 bases in between. This CDR3 has 15 residues. Germline V gene data show CDR1 as SGHVS and CDR2 as FNYEAQ. The variable domain in full, with the rest retrieved from reference TRBV7-6 and TRBJ2-2, is GAGVSQSPRYKVTKRGQDVALRCDPISGHVSLYWYRQALGQGPEFLTYFNYEAQQDKSGLPNDRFSAERPEGSISTLTIQRTEQRDSAMYRCASSPRGPYTGELFFGEGSRLTVL.

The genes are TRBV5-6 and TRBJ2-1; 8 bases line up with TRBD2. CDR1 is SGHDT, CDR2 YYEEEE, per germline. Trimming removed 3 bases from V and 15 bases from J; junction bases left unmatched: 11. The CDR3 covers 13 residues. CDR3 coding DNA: TGTGCCAGCAGCTCCTTAGGGGCGGGGGGTCCGTTCTTC. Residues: CASSSLGAGGPFF.

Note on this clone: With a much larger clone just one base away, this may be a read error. In nucleotides, the CDR3 is TGTGCCAGCAGTCTAGCGGGGGGCACAGATACGCAGTATTTT. Its translation is CASSLAGGTDTQYF. V is TRBV6-5 and J is TRBJ2-3, with 10 bases matching TRBD2. The CDR3 is made up of 14 amino acids. Germline V lookup: CDR1 MNHEY, CDR2 SVGAGI. Losses at the gene ends were 5 bases for V and 1 base for J; bases not matched to a gene: 0.

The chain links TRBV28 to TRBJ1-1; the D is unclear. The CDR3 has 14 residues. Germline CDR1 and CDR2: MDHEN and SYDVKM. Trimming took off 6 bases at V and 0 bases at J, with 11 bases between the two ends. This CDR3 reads CASRHGVMNTEAFF. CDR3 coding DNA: TGTGCCAGCAGGCACGGGGTCATGAACACTGAAGCTTTCTTT.

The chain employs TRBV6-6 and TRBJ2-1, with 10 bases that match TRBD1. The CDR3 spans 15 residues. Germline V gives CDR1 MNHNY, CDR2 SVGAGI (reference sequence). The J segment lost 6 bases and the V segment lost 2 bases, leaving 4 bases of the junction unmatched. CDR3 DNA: TGTGCCAGCAGTTACCCCAGGACAGGGGGCAATGAGCAGTTCTTC. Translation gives CASSYPRTGGNEQFF.

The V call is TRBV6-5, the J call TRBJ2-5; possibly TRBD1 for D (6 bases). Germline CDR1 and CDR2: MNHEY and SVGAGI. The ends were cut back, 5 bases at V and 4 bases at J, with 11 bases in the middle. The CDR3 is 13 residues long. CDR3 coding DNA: TGTGCCAGCAGTAGACAGGTGGGAGAGACCCAGTACTTC. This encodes CASSRQVGETQYF.

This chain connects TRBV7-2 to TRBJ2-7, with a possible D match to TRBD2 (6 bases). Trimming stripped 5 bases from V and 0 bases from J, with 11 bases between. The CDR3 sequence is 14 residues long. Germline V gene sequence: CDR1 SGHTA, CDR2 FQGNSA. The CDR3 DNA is TGTGCCAGCAGCGCGGGACTGTCCTCCTACGAGCAGTACTTC. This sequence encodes CASSAGLSSYEQYF.

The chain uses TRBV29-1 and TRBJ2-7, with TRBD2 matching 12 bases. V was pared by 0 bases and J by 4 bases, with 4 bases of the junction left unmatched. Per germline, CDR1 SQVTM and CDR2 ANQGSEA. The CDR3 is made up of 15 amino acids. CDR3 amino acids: CSVEETSGRRYEQYF. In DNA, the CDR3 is TGCAGCGTTGAAGAGACTAGCGGGAGAAGGTACGAGCAGTACTTC.